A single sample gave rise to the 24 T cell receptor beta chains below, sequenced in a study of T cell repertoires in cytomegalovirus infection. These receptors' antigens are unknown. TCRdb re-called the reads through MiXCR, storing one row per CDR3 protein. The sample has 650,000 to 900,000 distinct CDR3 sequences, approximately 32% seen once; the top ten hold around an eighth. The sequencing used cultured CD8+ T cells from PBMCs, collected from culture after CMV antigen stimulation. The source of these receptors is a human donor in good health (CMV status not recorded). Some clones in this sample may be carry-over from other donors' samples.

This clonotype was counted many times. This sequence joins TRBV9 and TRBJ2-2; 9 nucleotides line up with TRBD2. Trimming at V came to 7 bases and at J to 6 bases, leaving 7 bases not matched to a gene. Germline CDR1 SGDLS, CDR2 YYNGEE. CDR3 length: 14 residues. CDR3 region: CASGESGGPGELFF. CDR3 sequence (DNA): TGTGCCAGCGGGGAGAGCGGGGGGCCCGGGGAGCTGTTTTTT.

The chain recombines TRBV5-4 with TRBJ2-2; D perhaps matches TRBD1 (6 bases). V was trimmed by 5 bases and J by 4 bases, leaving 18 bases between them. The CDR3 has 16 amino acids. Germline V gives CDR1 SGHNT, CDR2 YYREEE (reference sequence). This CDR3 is CASRDTGNPSTGELFF. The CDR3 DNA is TGTGCCAGCAGGGATACAGGGAACCCAAGCACCGGGGAGCTGTTTTTT.

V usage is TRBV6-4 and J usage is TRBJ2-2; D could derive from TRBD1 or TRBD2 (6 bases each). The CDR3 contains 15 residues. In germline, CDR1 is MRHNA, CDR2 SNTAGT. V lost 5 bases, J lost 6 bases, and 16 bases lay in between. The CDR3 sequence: CASSTGGNRAGELFF. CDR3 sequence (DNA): TGTGCCAGCAGTACCGGAGGGAACAGGGCCGGGGAGCTGTTTTTT.

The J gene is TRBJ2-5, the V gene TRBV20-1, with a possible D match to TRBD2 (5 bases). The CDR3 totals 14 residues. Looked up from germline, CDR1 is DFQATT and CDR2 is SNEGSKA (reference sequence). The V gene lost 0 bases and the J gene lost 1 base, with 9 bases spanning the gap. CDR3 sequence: CSARDGSVQETQYF. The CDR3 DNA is TGCAGTGCTAGAGACGGTAGCGTCCAAGAGACCCAGTACTTC.

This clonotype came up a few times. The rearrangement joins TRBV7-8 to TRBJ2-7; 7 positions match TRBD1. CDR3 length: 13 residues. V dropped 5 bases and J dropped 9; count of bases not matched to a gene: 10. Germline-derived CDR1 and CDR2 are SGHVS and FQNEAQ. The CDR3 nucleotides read TGTGCCAGCAGCACCTGGACAGGTCCAGGGCAGTACTTC. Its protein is CASSTWTGPGQYF.

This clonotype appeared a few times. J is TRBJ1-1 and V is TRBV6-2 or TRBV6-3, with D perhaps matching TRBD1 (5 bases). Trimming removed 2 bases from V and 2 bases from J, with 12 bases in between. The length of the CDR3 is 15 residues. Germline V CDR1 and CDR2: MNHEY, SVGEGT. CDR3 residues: CASSYKAGLNTEAFF. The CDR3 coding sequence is TGTGCCAGCAGTTACAAAGCGGGGCTCAACACTGAAGCTTTCTTT.

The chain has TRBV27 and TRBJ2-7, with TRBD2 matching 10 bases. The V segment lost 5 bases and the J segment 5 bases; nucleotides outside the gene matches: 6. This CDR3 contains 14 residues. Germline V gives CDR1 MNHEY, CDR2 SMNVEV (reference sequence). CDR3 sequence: CASSQTSGWHEQYV. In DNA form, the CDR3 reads TGTGCCAGCAGTCAGACTAGCGGGTGGCACGAGCAGTACGTC.

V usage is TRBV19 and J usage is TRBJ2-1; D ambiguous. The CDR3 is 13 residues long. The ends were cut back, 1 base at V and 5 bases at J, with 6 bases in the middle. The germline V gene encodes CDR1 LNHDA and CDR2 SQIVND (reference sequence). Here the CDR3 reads CASSIVGDNEQFF. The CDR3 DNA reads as TGTGCCAGTAGTATAGTCGGAGACAATGAGCAGTTCTTC. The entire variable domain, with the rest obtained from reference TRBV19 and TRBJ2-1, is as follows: DGGITQSPKYLFRKEGQNVTLSCEQNLNHDAMYWYRQDPGQGLRLIYYSQIVNDFQKGDIAEGYSVSREKKESFPLTVTSAQKNPTAFYLCASSIVGDNEQFFGPGTRLTVL.

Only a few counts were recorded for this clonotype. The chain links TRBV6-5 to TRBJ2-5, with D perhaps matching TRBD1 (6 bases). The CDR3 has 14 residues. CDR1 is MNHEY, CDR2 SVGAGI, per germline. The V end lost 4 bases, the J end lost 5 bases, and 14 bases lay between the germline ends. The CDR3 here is CASSFEGGLETQYF. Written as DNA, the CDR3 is TGTGCCAGCAGTTTCGAAGGGGGTCTGGAGACCCAGTACTTC.

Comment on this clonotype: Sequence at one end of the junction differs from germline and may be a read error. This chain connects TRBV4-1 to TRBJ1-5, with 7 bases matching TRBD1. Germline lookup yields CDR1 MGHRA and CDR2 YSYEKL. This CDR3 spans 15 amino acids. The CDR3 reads CASSLRGGDNQSQHF. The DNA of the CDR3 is TGCGCCAGCAGCCTCAGGGGGGGGGACAATCAGTCCCAGCATTTT.

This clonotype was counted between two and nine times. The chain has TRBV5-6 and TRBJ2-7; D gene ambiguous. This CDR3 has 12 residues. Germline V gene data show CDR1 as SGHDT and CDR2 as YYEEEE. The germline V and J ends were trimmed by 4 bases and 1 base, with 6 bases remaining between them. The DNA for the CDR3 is TGTGCCAGCAGCCGGTGGTCCTACGAGCAGTACTTC. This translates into CASSRWSYEQYF.

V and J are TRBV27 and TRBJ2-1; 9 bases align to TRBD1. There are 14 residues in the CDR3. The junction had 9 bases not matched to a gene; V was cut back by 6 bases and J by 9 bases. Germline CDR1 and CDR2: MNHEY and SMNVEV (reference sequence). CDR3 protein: CASRVGTGFGEQFF. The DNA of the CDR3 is TGTGCCAGCAGGGTTGGGACAGGGTTCGGTGAGCAGTTCTTC.

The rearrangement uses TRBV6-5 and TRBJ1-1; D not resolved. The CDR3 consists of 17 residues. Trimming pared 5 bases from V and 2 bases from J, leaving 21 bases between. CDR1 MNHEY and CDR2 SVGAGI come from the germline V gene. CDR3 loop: CASSTGLMTLKNTEAFF. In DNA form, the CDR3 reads TGTGCCAGCAGTACGGGGTTGATGACACTTAAAAACACTGAAGCTTTCTTT.

For the CDR3, the DNA is TGTGCCAGCAGTTACTTCGAGGAGAGCGGGGTTGAGACCCAGTACTTC. Encoded protein: CASSYFEESGVETQYF. The V call is TRBV6-2 or TRBV6-3, the J call TRBJ2-5; 7 bases agree with TRBD2. This CDR3 is built from 16 residues. Germline lookup yields CDR1 MNHEY and CDR2 SVGEGT. The ends lost 1 base at V and 5 bases at J; junction bases unmatched: 10.

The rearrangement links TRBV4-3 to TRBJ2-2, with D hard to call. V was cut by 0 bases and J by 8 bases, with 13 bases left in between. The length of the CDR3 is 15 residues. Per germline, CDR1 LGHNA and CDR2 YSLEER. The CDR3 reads CASSQDERPFGELFF. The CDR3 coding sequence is TGCGCCAGCAGCCAAGATGAACGCCCGTTTGGGGAGCTGTTTTTT.

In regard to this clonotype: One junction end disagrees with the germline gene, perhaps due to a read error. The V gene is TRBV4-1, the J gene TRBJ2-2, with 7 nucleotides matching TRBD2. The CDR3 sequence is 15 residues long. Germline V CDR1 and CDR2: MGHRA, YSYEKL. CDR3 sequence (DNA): TGTGCCAGCAGCCAAAAGGCGGGGGTCACCGGGGAGCTGTTTTTT. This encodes CASSQKAGVTGELFF.

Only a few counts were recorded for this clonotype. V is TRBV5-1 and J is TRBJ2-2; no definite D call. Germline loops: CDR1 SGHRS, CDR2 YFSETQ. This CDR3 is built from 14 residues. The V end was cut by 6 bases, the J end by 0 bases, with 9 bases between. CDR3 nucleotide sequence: TGCGCCAGCAAAGACACTCCGAACACCGGGGAGCTGTTTTTT. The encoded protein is CASKDTPNTGELFF.

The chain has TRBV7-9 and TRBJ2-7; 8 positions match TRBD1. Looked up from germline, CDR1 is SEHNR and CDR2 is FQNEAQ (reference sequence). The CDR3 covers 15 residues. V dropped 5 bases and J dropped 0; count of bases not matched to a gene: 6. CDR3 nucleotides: TGTGCCAGCAGCCCCCGGGACAGGACCTCCTACGAGCAGTACTTC. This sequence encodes CASSPRDRTSYEQYF.

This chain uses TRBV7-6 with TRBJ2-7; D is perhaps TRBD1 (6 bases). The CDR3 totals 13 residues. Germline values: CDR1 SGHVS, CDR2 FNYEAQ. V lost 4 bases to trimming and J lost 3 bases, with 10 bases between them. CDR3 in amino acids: CASSSGTFYEQYF. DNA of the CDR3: TGTGCCAGCAGCTCCGGGACATTCTACGAGCAGTACTTC.

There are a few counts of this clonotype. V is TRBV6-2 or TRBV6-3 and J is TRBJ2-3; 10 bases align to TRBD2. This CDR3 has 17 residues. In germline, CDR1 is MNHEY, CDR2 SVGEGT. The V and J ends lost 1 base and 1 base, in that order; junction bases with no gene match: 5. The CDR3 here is CASSYFKLAGGTDTQYF. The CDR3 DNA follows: TGTGCCAGCAGTTACTTCAAGCTAGCGGGGGGCACAGATACGCAGTATTTT.

This CDR3 is CASSPGTGPQPQHF. For the CDR3, the DNA is TGTGCCAGCAGTCCCGGGACAGGTCCTCAGCCCCAGCATTTT. The chain carries TRBV27 and TRBJ1-5; 8 bases fit TRBD1. Germline lookup yields CDR1 MNHEY and CDR2 SMNVEV (reference sequence). The V segment lost 5 bases and the J segment 6 bases; nucleotides outside the gene matches: 6. The CDR3 is made up of 14 amino acids.

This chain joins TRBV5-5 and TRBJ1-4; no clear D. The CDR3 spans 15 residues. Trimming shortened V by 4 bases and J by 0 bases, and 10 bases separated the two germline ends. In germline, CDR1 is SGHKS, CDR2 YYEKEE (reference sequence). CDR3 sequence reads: CASSRDTATNEKLFF. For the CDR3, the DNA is TGTGCCAGCAGCCGAGACACTGCAACTAATGAAAAACTGTTTTTT.

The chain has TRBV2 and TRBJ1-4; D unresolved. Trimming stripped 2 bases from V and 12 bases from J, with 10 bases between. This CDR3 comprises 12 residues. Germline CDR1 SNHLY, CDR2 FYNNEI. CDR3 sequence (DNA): TGTGCCAGCAGTGAAAGTCCATATGAACTGTTTTTT. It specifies CASSESPYELFF.

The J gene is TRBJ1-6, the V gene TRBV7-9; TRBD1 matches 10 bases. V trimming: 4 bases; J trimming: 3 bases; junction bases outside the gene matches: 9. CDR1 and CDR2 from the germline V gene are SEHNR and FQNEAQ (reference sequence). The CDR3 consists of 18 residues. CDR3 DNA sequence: TGTGCCAGCAGCTCCGTCCCGGGACAGGGGATCTATAATTCACCCCTCCACTTT. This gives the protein CASSSVPGQGIYNSPLHF.